The clone carrying this T cell receptor (beta chain) has just a few counts. This entry is derived from a study of Graves' ophthalmopathy and Graves' hyperthyroidism. The CDR3 covers 14 residues. V lost 3 bases, J lost 4 bases, and 13 bases lay in between. The authors amplified TCR beta CDR3 regions, and they did so from RNA transcripts for repertoire sequencing. First-round RT-PCR employed HTBI primers, with a second-round multiplex PCR after it. TCRdb reprocessed the multiplex PCR reads with MiXCR, giving one entry per CDR3 protein. The table records roughly 160,000 distinct CDR3 sequences, over 35% of them present only once.

Material for sequencing was peripheral blood. This receptor was obtained from a woman aged 35 to 49 with Graves' ophthalmopathy. This chain links TRBV12-3 or TRBV12-4 with TRBJ2-7; D perhaps matches TRBD1 (8 bases). Here the CDR3 reads CASSFGQGGYEQYF. The DNA for the CDR3 is TGTGCCAGCAGTTTCGGACAGGGAGGGTACGAGCAGTACTTC.